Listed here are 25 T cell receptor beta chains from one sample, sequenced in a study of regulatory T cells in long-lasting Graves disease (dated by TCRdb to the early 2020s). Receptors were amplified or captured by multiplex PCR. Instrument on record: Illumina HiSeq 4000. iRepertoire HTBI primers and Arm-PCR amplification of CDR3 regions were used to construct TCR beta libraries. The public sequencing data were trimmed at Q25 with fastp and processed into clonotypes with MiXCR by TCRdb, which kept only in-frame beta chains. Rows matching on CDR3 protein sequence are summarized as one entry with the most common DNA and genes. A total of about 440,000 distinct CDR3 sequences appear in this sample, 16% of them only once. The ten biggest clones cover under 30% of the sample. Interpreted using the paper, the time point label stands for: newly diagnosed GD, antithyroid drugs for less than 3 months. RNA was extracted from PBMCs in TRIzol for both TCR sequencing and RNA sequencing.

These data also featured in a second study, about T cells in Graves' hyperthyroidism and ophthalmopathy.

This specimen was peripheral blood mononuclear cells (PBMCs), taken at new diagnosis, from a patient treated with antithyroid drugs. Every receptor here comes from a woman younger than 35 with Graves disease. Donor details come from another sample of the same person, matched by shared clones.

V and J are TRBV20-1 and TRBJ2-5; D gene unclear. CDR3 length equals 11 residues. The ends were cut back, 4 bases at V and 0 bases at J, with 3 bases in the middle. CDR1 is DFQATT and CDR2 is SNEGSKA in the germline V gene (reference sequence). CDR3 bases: TGCAGTGCTAAGAACCAAGAGACCCAGTACTTC. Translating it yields CSAKNQETQYF.

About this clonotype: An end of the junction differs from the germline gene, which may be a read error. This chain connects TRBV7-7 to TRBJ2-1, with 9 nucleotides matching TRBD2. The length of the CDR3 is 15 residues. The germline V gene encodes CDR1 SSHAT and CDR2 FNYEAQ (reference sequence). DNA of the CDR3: TGTGCTAGCAGCTCGACCCTCGCGGGGGGGAATGAGCAGTTCTTC. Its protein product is CASSSTLAGGNEQFF.

CDR3 sequence: CAISEFVGRNEKLFF. The CDR3 DNA is TGTGCCATCAGTGAGTTCGTCGGACGCAATGAAAAACTGTTTTTT. The rearrangement links TRBV10-3 to TRBJ1-4, with D uncertain. V dropped 1 base and J dropped 5 bases, with 11 bases sitting between them. Germline V lookup: CDR1 ENHRY, CDR2 SYGVKD. CDR3 size: 15 residues.

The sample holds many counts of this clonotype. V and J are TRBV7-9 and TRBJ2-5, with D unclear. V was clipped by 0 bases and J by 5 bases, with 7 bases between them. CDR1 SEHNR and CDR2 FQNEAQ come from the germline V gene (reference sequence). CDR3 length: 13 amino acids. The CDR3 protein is CASSLAWTETQYF. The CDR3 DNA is TGTGCCAGCAGCTTAGCGTGGACGGAGACCCAGTACTTC.

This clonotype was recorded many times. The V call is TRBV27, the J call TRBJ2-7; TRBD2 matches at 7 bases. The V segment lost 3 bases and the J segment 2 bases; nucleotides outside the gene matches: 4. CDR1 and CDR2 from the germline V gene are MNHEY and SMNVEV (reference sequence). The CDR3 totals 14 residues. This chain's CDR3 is CASSFLAVTYEQYF. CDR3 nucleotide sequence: TGTGCCAGCAGTTTCCTAGCGGTTACCTACGAGCAGTACTTC.

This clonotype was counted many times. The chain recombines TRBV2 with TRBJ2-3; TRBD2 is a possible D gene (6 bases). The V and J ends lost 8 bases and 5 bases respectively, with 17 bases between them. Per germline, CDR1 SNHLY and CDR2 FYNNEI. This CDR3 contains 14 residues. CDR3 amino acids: CASAQREWRDTQYF. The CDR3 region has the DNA TGTGCCAGCGCTCAACGGGAGTGGAGAGATACGCAGTATTTT.

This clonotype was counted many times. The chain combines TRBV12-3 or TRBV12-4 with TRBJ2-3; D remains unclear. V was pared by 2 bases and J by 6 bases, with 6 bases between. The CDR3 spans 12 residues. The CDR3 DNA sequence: TGTGCCAGCAGTTTATACGGGGATACGCAGTATTTT. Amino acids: CASSLYGDTQYF.

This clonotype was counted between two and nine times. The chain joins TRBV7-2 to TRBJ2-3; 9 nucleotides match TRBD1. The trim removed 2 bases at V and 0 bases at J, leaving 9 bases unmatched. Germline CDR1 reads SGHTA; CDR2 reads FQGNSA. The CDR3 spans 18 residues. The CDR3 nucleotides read TGTGCCAGCAGCTTATCGGCCCCGGGACAGGGAAGCACAGATACGCAGTATTTT. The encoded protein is CASSLSAPGQGSTDTQYF.

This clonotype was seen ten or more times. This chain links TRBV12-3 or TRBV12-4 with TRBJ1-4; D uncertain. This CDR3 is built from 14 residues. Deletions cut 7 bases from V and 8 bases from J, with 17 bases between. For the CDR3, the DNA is TGTGCCAGCATCCTAGAGGGCGGTGGCGAAAAACTGTTTTTT. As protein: CASILEGGGEKLFF.

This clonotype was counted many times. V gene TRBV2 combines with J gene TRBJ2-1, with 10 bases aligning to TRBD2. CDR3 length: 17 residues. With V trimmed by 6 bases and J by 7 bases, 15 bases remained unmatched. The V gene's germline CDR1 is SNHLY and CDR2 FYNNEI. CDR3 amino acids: CASSLDQGAGGWNEQFF. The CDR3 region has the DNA TGTGCCAGCAGCTTAGATCAGGGAGCGGGAGGGTGGAATGAGCAGTTCTTC.

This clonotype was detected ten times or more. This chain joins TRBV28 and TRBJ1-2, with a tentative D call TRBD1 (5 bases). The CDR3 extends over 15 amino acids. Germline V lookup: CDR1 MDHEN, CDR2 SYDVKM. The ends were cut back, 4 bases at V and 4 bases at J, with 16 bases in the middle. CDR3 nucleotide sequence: TGTGCCAGCAGTTCTGGGGACCCTCGGATCTATGGCTACACCTTC. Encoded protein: CASSSGDPRIYGYTF.

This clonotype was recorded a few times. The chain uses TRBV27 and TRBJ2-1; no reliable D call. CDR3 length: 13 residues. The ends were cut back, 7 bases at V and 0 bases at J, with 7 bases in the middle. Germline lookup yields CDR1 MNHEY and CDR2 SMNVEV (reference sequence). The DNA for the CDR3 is TGTGCCAGCAAAGAACTCTCCTACAATGAGCAGTTCTTC. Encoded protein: CASKELSYNEQFF.

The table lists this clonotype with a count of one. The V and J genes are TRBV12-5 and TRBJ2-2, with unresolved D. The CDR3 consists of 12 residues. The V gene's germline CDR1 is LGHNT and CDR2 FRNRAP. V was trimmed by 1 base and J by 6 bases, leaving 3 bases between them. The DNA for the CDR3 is TGTGCTAGTGGTTTGGGCCCCGGGGAGCTGTTTTTT. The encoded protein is CASGLGPGELFF.

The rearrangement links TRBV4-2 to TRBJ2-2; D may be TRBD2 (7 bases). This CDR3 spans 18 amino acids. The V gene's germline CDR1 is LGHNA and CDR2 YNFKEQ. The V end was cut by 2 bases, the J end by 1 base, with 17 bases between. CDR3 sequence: CASSQRRGANLNTGELFF. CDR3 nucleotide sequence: TGTGCCAGCAGCCAACGTCGGGGGGCCAATTTGAACACCGGGGAGCTGTTTTTT.

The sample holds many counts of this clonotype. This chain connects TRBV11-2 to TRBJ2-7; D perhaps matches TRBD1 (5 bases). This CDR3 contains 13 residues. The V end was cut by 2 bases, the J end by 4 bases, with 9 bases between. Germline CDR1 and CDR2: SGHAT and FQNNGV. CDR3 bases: TGTGCCAGCAGCTTAACCCAGGGTTACGAGCAGTACTTC. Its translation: CASSLTQGYEQYF.

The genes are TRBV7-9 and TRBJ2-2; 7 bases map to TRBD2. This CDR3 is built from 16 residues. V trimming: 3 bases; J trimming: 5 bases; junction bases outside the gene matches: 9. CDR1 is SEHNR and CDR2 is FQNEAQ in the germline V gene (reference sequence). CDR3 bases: TGTGCCAGCAGCTTTGGGGGTCCGCGGGGGACCGGGGAGCTGTTTTTT. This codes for CASSFGGPRGTGELFF. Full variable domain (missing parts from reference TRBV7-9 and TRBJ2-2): DTGVSQNPRHKITKRGQNVTFRCDPISEHNRLYWYRQTLGQGPEFLTYFQNEAQLEKSRLLSDRFSAERPKGSFSTLEIQRTEQGDSAMYLCASSFGGPRGTGELFFGEGSRLTVL.

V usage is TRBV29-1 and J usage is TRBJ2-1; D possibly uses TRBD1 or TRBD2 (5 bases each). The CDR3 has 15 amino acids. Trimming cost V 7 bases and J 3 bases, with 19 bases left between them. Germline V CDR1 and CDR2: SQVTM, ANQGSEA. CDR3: CSAQLGVVIYNEQFF. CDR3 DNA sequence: TGCAGCGCCCAGTTGGGGGTGGTAATCTACAATGAGCAGTTCTTC.

CDR3 protein: CAWSVPGGGTGELFF. As DNA, the CDR3 is TGTGCCTGGAGTGTACCTGGAGGGGGCACCGGGGAGCTGTTTTTT. The chain couples TRBV30 to TRBJ2-2, with D perhaps being TRBD1 or TRBD2 (6 bases each). V was cut by 0 bases and J by 4 bases, with 12 bases left in between. The CDR3 runs 15 residues. Germline-derived CDR1 and CDR2 are GTSNPN and SVGIG (reference sequence).

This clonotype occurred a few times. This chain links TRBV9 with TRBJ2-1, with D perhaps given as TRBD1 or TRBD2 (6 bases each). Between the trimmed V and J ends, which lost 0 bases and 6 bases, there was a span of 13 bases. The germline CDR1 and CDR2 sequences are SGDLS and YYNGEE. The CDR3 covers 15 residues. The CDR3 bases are TGTGCCAGCAGCGTAGAACTGGAGGGGGTCAATGAGCAGTTCTTC. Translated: CASSVELEGVNEQFF.

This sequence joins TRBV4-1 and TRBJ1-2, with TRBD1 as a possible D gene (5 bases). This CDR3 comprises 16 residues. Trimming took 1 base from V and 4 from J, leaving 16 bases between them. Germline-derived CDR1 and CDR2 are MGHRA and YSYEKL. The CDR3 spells CASSQVSQGLGYGYTF. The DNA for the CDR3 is TGCGCCAGCAGCCAAGTATCGCAGGGATTGGGCTATGGCTACACCTTC.

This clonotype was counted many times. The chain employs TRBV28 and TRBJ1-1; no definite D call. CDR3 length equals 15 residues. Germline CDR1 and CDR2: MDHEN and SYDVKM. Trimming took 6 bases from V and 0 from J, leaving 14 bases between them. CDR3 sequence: CASSTPGWMNTEAFF. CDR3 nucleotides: TGTGCCAGCAGCACCCCGGGTTGGATGAACACTGAAGCTTTCTTT.

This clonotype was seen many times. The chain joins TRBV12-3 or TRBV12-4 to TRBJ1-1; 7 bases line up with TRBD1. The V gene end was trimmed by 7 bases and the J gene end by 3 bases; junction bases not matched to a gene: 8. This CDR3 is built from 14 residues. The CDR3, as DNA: TGTGCCAGCACCTCAGACAGGGACTACACTGAAGCTTTCTTT. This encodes CASTSDRDYTEAFF.

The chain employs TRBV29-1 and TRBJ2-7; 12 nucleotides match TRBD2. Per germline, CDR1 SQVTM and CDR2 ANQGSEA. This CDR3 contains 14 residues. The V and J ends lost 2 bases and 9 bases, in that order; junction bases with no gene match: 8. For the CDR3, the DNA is TGCAGCGTTGAAACTAGACTAGCGGGAGCAGGGCAGTACTTC. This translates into CSVETRLAGAGQYF.

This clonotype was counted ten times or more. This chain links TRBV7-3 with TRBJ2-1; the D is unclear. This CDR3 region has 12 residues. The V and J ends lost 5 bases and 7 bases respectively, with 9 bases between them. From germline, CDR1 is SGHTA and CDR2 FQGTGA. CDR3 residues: CASSLTNNEQFF. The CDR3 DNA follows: TGTGCCAGCAGCCTGACCAATAATGAGCAGTTCTTC.

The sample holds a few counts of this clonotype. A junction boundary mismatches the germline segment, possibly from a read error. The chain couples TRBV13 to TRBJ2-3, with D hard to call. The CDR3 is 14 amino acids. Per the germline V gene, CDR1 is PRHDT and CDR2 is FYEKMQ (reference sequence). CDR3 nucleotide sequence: TGTGCCAGCAGCCTAGGTGCAAAGACAGATACGCAGTATTTT. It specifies CASSLGAKTDTQYF.